The rows below give T cell receptor beta chains drawn from one sample of a study of response to subunit inactivated influenza vaccine. Via MiXCR, TCRdb re-called the RT-PCR reads, giving one row per CDR3 protein. The data hold 400,000 to 650,000 distinct CDR3 sequences, with 6.5% to 8% observed a single time. The sequences come from PBMCs from blood, collected less than 30 months after vaccination. Receptors were obtained from a man aged 50 to 69 who received an inactivated influenza vaccine. Each CDR3 is given with its conserved first and last residue. A D gene is named only where the DNA matches it firmly. Size is omitted from some rows. Given values are once, few, many or a class for expanded clones.

v_gene: TRBV5-1; j_gene: TRBJ2-3; abundance: few; d_gene: .; CDR3aa: CASSLVQTTDTQYF; CDR3nt: TGCGCCAGCAGCTTGGTTCAGACCACAGATACGCAGTATTTT
v_gene: TRBV23-1; j_gene: TRBJ2-1; abundance: .; d_gene: .; CDR3aa: CASSQRGSGVQSYNEQFF; CDR3nt: TGCGCCAGCAGTCAAAGGGGGTCAGGGGTTCAATCCTACAATGAGCAGTTCTTC
v_gene: TRBV5-1; j_gene: TRBJ2-5; abundance: .; d_gene: TRBD1; CDR3aa: CASRYGTGEETQYF; CDR3nt: TGCGCCAGCAGGTACGGGACAGGGGAAGAGACCCAGTACTTC
v_gene: TRBV20-1; j_gene: TRBJ2-2; abundance: .; d_gene: .; CDR3aa: CSARDPGTHTGELFF; CDR3nt: TGCAGTGCTAGAGATCCAGGGACCCACACCGGGGAGCTGTTTTTT
v_gene: TRBV12-3/TRBV12-4; j_gene: TRBJ1-5; abundance: few; d_gene: TRBD1; CDR3aa: CASSDRTGPNQPQHF; CDR3nt: TGTGCCAGCAGTGATCGGACAGGACCTAATCAGCCCCAGCATTTT
v_gene: TRBV28; j_gene: TRBJ1-1; abundance: few; d_gene: .; CDR3aa: CASSPLPDGIAEAFF; CDR3nt: TGTGCCAGCAGTCCCCTCCCCGACGGTATAGCTGAAGCTTTCTTT
v_gene: TRBV28; j_gene: TRBJ2-3; abundance: .; d_gene: .; CDR3aa: CASRNLKQGGRTDTQYF; CDR3nt: TGTGCCAGCAGGAACCTTAAACAGGGTGGGAGGACAGATACGCAGTATTTT
v_gene: TRBV12-3/TRBV12-4; j_gene: TRBJ1-6; abundance: many; d_gene: .; CDR3aa: CASSGSQGNNSPLHF; CDR3nt: TGTGCCAGCAGTGGGTCTCAAGGGAATAATTCACCCCTCCACTTT
v_gene: TRBV27; j_gene: TRBJ1-1; abundance: .; d_gene: .; CDR3aa: CASSRRPGHQNTEAFF; CDR3nt: TGTGCCAGCAGTCGCCGACCGGGACACCAGAACACTGAAGCTTTCTTT
v_gene: TRBV7-2; j_gene: TRBJ2-3; abundance: many; d_gene: .; CDR3aa: CATINRDSHTDTQYF; CDR3nt: TGTGCCACAATTAACCGAGACAGCCACACAGATACGCAGTATTTT
v_gene: TRBV7-9; j_gene: TRBJ2-5; abundance: many; d_gene: .; CDR3aa: CASSLGLLNQYF; CDR3nt: TGTGCCAGCAGCTTAGGGCTATTGAATCAGTACTTC
v_gene: TRBV20-1; j_gene: TRBJ2-1; abundance: .; d_gene: .; CDR3aa: CSARDRRFSEQFF; CDR3nt: TGCAGTGCTAGAGATAGGAGGTTCAGTGAGCAGTTCTTC
v_gene: TRBV5-1; j_gene: TRBJ1-2; abundance: many; d_gene: .; CDR3aa: CASSLSLGNGGYTF; CDR3nt: TGCGCCAGCAGCTTATCTCTGGGGAATGGTGGCTACACCTTC
v_gene: TRBV10-3; j_gene: TRBJ2-5; abundance: .; d_gene: TRBD1; CDR3aa: CAIGTGGGETQYF; CDR3nt: TGTGCCATCGGGACAGGGGGAGGAGAGACCCAGTACTTC
v_gene: TRBV19; j_gene: TRBJ1-5; abundance: .; d_gene: .; CDR3aa: CASNLSGGRNQPQHF; CDR3nt: TGTGCCAGTAATCTGTCGGGAGGCCGCAATCAGCCCCAGCATTTT
v_gene: TRBV20-1; j_gene: TRBJ2-3; abundance: few; d_gene: TRBD2; CDR3aa: CSASAGTSLTDTQYF; CDR3nt: TGCAGTGCTTCTGCCGGGACTAGCCTCACAGATACGCAGTATTTT
v_gene: TRBV5-1; j_gene: TRBJ2-7; abundance: .; d_gene: TRBD2; CDR3aa: CASSLGTSGRTNEQYF; CDR3nt: TGCGCCAGCAGCTTGGGGACTAGCGGGAGAACTAACGAGCAGTACTTC
v_gene: TRBV10-3; j_gene: TRBJ2-1; abundance: .; d_gene: TRBD1; CDR3aa: CAISPGQGQNNEQFF; CDR3nt: TGTGCCATCAGCCCGGGACAGGGACAAAACAATGAGCAGTTCTTC
v_gene: TRBV6-5; j_gene: TRBJ2-7; abundance: few; d_gene: TRBD1; CDR3aa: CASSYSTGGFEQYF; CDR3nt: TGTGCCAGCAGTTACTCGACAGGGGGATTCGAGCAGTACTTC
v_gene: TRBV20-1; j_gene: TRBJ2-7; abundance: few; d_gene: TRBD2; CDR3aa: CSAITSGRRGEQYF; CDR3nt: TGCAGTGCAATAACTAGCGGACGGAGGGGAGAGCAGTACTTC
v_gene: TRBV6-1; j_gene: TRBJ2-5; abundance: few; d_gene: TRBD1; CDR3aa: CASSPRQGGAETQYF; CDR3nt: TGTGCCAGCAGTCCCAGACAGGGTGGGGCAGAGACCCAGTACTTC
v_gene: TRBV4-1; j_gene: TRBJ1-2; abundance: .; d_gene: .; CDR3aa: CASSQETAGYTF; CDR3nt: TGCGCCAGCAGCCAAGAGACAGCTGGCTACACCTTC
v_gene: TRBV10-3; j_gene: TRBJ1-4; abundance: .; d_gene: .; CDR3aa: CAISETEEANEKLFF; CDR3nt: TGTGCCATCAGTGAAACTGAGGAGGCGAATGAAAAACTGTTTTTT
v_gene: TRBV20-1; j_gene: TRBJ2-7; abundance: .; d_gene: TRBD2; CDR3aa: CSAPTSGSIRSYEQYF; CDR3nt: TGCAGTGCGCCGACTAGCGGGAGTATTAGGAGCTACGAGCAGTACTTC
v_gene: TRBV6-1; j_gene: TRBJ2-4; abundance: .; d_gene: .; CDR3aa: CASSRSLQGGSPNIQYF; CDR3nt: TGTGCCAGCAGTCGAAGCCTACAGGGTGGATCTCCCAACATTCAGTACTTC
v_gene: TRBV28; j_gene: TRBJ2-1; abundance: few; d_gene: .; CDR3aa: CASSFRGKNEQFF; CDR3nt: TGTGCCAGCAGCTTTAGAGGTAAAAATGAGCAGTTCTTC
v_gene: TRBV11-2; j_gene: TRBJ1-2; abundance: many; d_gene: .; CDR3aa: CASSFTGLDLEIYGYTF; CDR3nt: TGTGCCAGCAGCTTCACAGGGCTCGATCTAGAGATCTATGGCTACACCTTC
v_gene: TRBV7-3; j_gene: TRBJ2-6; abundance: few; d_gene: .; CDR3aa: CASSPSSGQLSGANVLTF; CDR3nt: TGTGCCAGCAGCCCCTCCTCCGGACAGTTATCTGGGGCCAACGTCCTGACTTTC
v_gene: TRBV7-9; j_gene: TRBJ2-1; abundance: many; d_gene: TRBD2; CDR3aa: CASWGGVYNEQFF; CDR3nt: TGTGCCAGCTGGGGAGGGGTCTACAATGAGCAGTTCTTC
v_gene: TRBV29-1; j_gene: TRBJ1-5; abundance: few; d_gene: .; CDR3aa: CSVDAQGNQPQHF; CDR3nt: TGCAGCGTTGATGCTCAGGGCAATCAGCCCCAGCATTTT
v_gene: TRBV20-1; j_gene: TRBJ2-1; abundance: .; d_gene: TRBD1; CDR3aa: CSARGQGGGNEQFF; CDR3nt: TGCAGTGCTAGGGGACAGGGGGGAGGCAATGAGCAGTTCTTC
v_gene: TRBV28; j_gene: TRBJ2-7; abundance: few; d_gene: .; CDR3aa: CASSPRAGYFYEQYF; CDR3nt: TGTGCCAGCAGTCCCAGGGCGGGATATTTCTACGAGCAGTACTTC
v_gene: TRBV20-1; j_gene: TRBJ2-1; abundance: many; d_gene: TRBD2; CDR3aa: CSEGGRANEQFF; CDR3nt: TGCAGTGAGGGCGGGAGGGCCAATGAGCAGTTCTTC
v_gene: TRBV30; j_gene: TRBJ2-1; abundance: few; d_gene: TRBD1; CDR3aa: CAWSVMFRQGPFF; CDR3nt: TGTGCCTGGAGTGTGATGTTTCGACAGGGTCCGTTCTTC
v_gene: TRBV4-3; j_gene: TRBJ2-1; abundance: many; d_gene: TRBD1; CDR3aa: CASSREPGQGDNEQFF; CDR3nt: TGCGCCAGCAGCCGAGAACCGGGACAGGGAGACAATGAGCAGTTCTTC
v_gene: TRBV11-2; j_gene: TRBJ1-6; abundance: few; d_gene: .; CDR3aa: CASSLYFRDGDNSPLHF; CDR3nt: TGTGCCAGCAGCTTATATTTTAGGGACGGAGATAATTCACCCCTCCACTTT
v_gene: TRBV9; j_gene: TRBJ2-7; abundance: many; d_gene: .; CDR3aa: CASIKLRYEQYF; CDR3nt: TGTGCCAGCATAAAACTTCGGTACGAGCAGTACTTC
v_gene: TRBV27; j_gene: TRBJ2-7; abundance: .; d_gene: TRBD1; CDR3aa: CASSPGTGAFEQYF; CDR3nt: TGTGCCAGCAGTCCGGGGACAGGAGCATTTGAGCAGTACTTC
v_gene: TRBV14; j_gene: TRBJ2-1; abundance: few; d_gene: .; CDR3aa: CASSQDLLNEGHNEQFF; CDR3nt: TGTGCCAGCAGCCAAGATCTACTAAATGAGGGACACAATGAGCAGTTCTTC
v_gene: TRBV5-1; j_gene: TRBJ1-4; abundance: many; d_gene: TRBD1; CDR3aa: CASSLGQGMRGEKLFF; CDR3nt: TGCGCCAGCAGCTTGGGACAGGGGATGCGTGGTGAAAAACTGTTTTTT
v_gene: TRBV29-1; j_gene: TRBJ1-1; abundance: few; d_gene: .; CDR3aa: CSVEKWMVSVRTEAFF; CDR3nt: TGCAGCGTTGAGAAGTGGATGGTGAGCGTGAGGACTGAAGCTTTCTTT
v_gene: TRBV5-1; j_gene: TRBJ1-3; abundance: .; d_gene: .; CDR3aa: CASSWGVRDTGNTIYF; CDR3nt: TGCGCCAGCAGCTGGGGAGTTCGAGACACTGGAAACACCATATATTTT
v_gene: TRBV29-1; j_gene: TRBJ2-7; abundance: .; d_gene: TRBD1; CDR3aa: CSVGDRAAYEQYF; CDR3nt: TGCAGCGTAGGGGACAGGGCGGCATACGAGCAGTACTTC
v_gene: TRBV7-2; j_gene: TRBJ2-1; abundance: .; d_gene: .; CDR3aa: CASRSQSNEQFF; CDR3nt: TGTGCCAGCAGGTCCCAGTCAAATGAGCAGTTCTTC
v_gene: TRBV20-1; j_gene: TRBJ2-4; abundance: .; d_gene: TRBD2; CDR3aa: CSAGETGTSRKNIQYF; CDR3nt: TGCAGTGCTGGGGAAACCGGGACTAGCAGGAAAAACATTCAGTACTTC
v_gene: TRBV20-1; j_gene: TRBJ2-2; abundance: .; d_gene: .; CDR3aa: CSAIPDPTGELFF; CDR3nt: TGCAGTGCTATCCCGGACCCGACCGGGGAGCTGTTTTTT
v_gene: TRBV6-1; j_gene: TRBJ2-2; abundance: .; d_gene: .; CDR3aa: CASSRLGATGELFF; CDR3nt: TGTGCCAGCAGCAGACTGGGGGCCACCGGGGAGCTGTTTTTT
v_gene: TRBV7-9; j_gene: TRBJ1-2; abundance: many; d_gene: TRBD1; CDR3aa: CASSLGTGGEVDGYTF; CDR3nt: TGTGCCAGCAGCTTAGGCACAGGGGGCGAAGTGGATGGCTACACCTTC
v_gene: TRBV19; j_gene: TRBJ1-2; abundance: .; d_gene: .; CDR3aa: CASRGQGGNGYTF; CDR3nt: TGTGCCAGTCGTGGCCAGGGTGGAAATGGCTACACCTTC
v_gene: TRBV4-3; j_gene: TRBJ1-3; abundance: .; d_gene: .; CDR3aa: CASSPQASASSGNTIYF; CDR3nt: TGCGCCAGCAGCCCCCAAGCAAGTGCGAGCTCTGGAAACACCATATATTTT
v_gene: TRBV20-1; j_gene: TRBJ2-1; abundance: many; d_gene: TRBD2; CDR3aa: CSARGAGGSNEQFF; CDR3nt: TGCAGTGCTAGAGGGGCGGGAGGAAGCAATGAGCAGTTCTTC